The T cell receptor beta chain under discussion was sequenced for a study of graft-versus-host responses after intestinal transplantation. On this clone itself: Its antigen is as yet unknown.

The repertoire was sequenced with immunoSEQ multiplex PCR; TCRdb's copy has only in-frame clones and lacks some. The sample yields around 88,000 clones, roughly 90% seen once. The CDR3 is 15 residues long. Trimming removed 4 bases from V and 6 bases from J; junction bases left unmatched: 8. CDR1 is MNHEY and CDR2 is SVGAGI in the germline V gene. The sample in question was unstimulated CD8+ T cells sorted from spleen or lymph node cells, obtained before transplant. The TCR comes from a human donor who was the organ donor for an intestinal transplant. The chain couples TRBV6-5 to TRBJ2-1; TRBD1 matches at 8 bases. CDR3 in DNA: TGTGCCAGCAGTTTGGACAGGGTGGCCTTCAATGAGCAGTTCTTC. Encoded protein: CASSLDRVAFNEQFF.